This TCR beta chain comes out of a study of Graves' ophthalmopathy and Graves' hyperthyroidism. Study summary: Samples of peripheral blood were obtained at initial diagnosis, prior to treatment of any kind. Study conclusions and caveats: The authors also found most expanded thyroid clonotypes above 0.001 frequency in blood.

The CDR3 is 16 amino acids. Germline V CDR1 and CDR2: MNHEY, SMNVEV (reference sequence). The junction had 8 bases not matched to a gene; V was cut back by 2 bases and J by 3 bases. This clonotype came up many times. Its antigen remains unknown. Ineligible for inclusion were patients with other autoimmune diseases, uncontrolled infections, pregnancy or lactation. As the template, RNA transcripts were used to amplify TCR beta CDR3 regions. Second-round multiplex PCR came after a first-round RT-PCR that employed HTBI primers. TCRdb ran MiXCR on the multiplex PCR reads and lists one entry per CDR3 protein. Here the sample spans about half a million distinct CDR3 sequences, approximately 15% being singletons.

The specimen was blood. The TCR originated in a woman aged 25 to 45 with Graves' ophthalmopathy. This rearrangement joins TRBV27 to TRBJ2-7; 9 nucleotides agree with TRBD2. CDR3 sequence reads: CASSLIGGGADYEQYF. The CDR3 DNA is TGTGCCAGCAGTTTAATAGGCGGGGGGGCCGACTACGAGCAGTACTTC.